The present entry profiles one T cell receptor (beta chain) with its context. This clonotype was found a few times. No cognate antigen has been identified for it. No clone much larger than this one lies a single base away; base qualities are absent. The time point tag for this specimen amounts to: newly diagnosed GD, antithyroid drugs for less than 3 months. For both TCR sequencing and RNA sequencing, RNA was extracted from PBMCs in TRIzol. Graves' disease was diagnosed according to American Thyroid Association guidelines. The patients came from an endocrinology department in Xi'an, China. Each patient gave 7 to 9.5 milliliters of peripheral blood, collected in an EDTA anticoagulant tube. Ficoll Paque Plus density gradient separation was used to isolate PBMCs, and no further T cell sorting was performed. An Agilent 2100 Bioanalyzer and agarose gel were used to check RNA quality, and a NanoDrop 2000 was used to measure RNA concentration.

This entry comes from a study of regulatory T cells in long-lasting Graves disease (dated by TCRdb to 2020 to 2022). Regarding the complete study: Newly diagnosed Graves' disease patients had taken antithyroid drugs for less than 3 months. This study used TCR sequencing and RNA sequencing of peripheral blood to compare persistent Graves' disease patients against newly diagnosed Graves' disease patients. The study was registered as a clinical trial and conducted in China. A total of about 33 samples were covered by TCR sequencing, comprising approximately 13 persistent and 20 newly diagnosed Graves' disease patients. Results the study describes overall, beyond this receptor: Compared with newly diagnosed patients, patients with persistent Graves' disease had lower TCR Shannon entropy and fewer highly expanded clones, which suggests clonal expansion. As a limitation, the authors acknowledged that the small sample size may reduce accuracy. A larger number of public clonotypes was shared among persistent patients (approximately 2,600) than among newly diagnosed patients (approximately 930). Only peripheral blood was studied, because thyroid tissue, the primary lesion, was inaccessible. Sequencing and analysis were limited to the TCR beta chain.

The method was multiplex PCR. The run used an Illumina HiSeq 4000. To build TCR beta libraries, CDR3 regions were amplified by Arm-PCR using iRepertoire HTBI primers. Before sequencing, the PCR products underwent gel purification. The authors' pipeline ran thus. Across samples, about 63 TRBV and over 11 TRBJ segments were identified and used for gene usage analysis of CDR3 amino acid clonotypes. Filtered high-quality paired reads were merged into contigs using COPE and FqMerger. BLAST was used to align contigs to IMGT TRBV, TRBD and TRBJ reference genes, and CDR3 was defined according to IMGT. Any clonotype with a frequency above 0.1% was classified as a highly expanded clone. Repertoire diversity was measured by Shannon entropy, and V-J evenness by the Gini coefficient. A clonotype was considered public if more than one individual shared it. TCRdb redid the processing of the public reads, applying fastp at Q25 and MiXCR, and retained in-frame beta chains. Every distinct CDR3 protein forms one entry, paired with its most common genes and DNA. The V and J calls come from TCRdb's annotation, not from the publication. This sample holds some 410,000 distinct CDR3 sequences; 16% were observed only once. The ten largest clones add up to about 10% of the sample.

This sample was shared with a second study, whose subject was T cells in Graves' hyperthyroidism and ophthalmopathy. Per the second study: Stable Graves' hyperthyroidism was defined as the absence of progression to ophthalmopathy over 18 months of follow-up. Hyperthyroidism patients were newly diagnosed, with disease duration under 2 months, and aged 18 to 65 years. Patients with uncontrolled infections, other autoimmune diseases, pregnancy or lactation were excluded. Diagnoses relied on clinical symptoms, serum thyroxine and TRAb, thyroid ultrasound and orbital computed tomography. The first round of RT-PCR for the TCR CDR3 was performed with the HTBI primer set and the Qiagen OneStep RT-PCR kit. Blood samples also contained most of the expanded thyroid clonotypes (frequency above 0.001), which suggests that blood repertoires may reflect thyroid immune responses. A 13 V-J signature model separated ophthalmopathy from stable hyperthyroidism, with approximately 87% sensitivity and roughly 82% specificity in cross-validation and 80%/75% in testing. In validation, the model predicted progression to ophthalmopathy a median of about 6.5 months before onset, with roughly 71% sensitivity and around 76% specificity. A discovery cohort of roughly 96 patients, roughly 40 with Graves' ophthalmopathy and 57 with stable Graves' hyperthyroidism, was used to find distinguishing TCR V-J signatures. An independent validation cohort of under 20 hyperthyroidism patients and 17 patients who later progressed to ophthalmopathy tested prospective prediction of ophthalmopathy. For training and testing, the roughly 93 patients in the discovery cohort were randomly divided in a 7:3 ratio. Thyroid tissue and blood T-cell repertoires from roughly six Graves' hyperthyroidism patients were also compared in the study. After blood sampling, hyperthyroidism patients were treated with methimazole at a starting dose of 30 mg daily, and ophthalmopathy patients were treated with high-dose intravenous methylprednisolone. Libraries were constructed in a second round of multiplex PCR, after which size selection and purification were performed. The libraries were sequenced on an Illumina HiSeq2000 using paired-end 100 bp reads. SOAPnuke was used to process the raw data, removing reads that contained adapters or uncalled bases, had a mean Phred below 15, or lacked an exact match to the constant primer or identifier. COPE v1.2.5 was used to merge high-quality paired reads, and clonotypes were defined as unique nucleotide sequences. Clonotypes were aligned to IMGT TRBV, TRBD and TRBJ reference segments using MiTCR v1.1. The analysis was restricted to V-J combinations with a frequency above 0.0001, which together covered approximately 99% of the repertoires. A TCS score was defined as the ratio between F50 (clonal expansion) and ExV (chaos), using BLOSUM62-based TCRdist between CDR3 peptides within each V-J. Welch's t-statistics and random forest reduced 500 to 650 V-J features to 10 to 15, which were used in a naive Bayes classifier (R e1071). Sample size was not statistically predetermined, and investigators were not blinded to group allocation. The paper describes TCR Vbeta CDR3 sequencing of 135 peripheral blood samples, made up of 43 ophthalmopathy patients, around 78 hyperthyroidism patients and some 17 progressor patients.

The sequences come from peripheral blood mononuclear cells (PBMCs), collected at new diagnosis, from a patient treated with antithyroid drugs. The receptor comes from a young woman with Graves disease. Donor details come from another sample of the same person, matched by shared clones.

The DNA reads TGCGCCAGCAGCCAAGCAGACGGCGACTTAGAGACCCAGTACTTC. Its protein is CASSQADGDLETQYF. Recombination joined TRBV4-3 with TRBJ2-5; no D segment can be confidently identified. CDR1 and CDR2, per the germline V gene, are LGHNA and YSLEER. V sheds 1 base and J sheds 4 bases, leaving 13 bases between their ends. Reading from cysteine to phenylalanine, the CDR3 counts 15 amino acids. The kept DNA is CDR3 alone, 45 bases in frame from the first base.